This T cell receptor beta chain was observed in a study of ipilimumab plus nivolumab after autologous stem cell transplantation. Across the study: Median doses per patient: roughly 5 ipilimumab, under ten nivolumab. The myeloma cohort included high-risk transplant-naive patients and patients relapsing within 3 years of a first autologous transplant.

Starting 14 to 28 days after autologous transplant, ipilimumab 1 mg/kg was given. Profiled with immunoSEQ multiplex PCR; TCRdb holds only in-frame clones, not every one. This sample has more than 4,500 clones; 76% occur once, and the top ten carry over 15%. The source is a male donor with multiple myeloma. The material sequenced was PBMCs, taken in a trial of ipilimumab plus nivolumab as post-transplant consolidation.

CDR3 sequence (DNA): TGTGCCAGCAGCCCCGGCACAGATACGCAGTATTTT. Protein sequence: CASSPGTDTQYF. This chain links TRBV13 with TRBJ2-3; no clear D gene. CDR1 PRHDT and CDR2 FYEKMQ come from the germline V gene (reference sequence). Trimming took 5 bases from V and 1 from J, leaving 4 bases between them. This CDR3 region has 12 residues. The complete variable domain, with remaining parts taken from reference TRBV13 and TRBJ2-3, reads AAGVIQSPRHLIKEKRETATLKCYPIPRHDTVYWYQQGPGQDPQFLISFYEKMQSDKGSIPDRFSAQQFSDYHSELNMSSLELGDSALYFCASSPGTDTQYFGPGTRLTVL.